These 2 T cell receptor beta chains came from one sample sequenced in a study of OX40 agonist ivuxolimab in advanced cancers. Measured with immunoSEQ multiplex PCR; TCRdb has only the in-frame clones, and not every one. The sample has roughly 67,000 clones, nearly 90% seen once. The sample was CD4+ or CD8+ T cells sorted from blood, taken in a trial of the OX40 agonist ivuxolimab. The receptors stem from an adult with an advanced solid tumor such as melanoma, head and neck, liver or kidney cancer.

The chain recombines TRBV2 with TRBJ2-1, with 11 bases fitting TRBD2. The trim removed 7 bases at V and 1 base at J, leaving 9 bases unmatched. This CDR3 is built from 17 residues. The V gene's germline CDR1 is SNHLY and CDR2 FYNNEI. The CDR3 loop reads CASIGSTSGSSYNEQFF. CDR3 bases: TGTGCCAGCATTGGGTCCACTAGCGGGAGTTCCTACAATGAGCAGTTCTTC.

The J gene is TRBJ2-3, the V gene TRBV27; 7 bases are shared with TRBD1. Germline loops: CDR1 MNHEY, CDR2 SMNVEV (reference sequence). The CDR3 consists of 14 residues. J was trimmed by 2 bases and V by 5 bases; bases with no gene match: 4. The CDR3 DNA reads as TGTGCCAGCAGTAGGGACAGAATCACAGATACGCAGTATTTT. Protein: CASSRDRITDTQYF.